Given below is one T cell receptor (beta chain) in context. Its antigen has not been determined. No per-base quality is available; no much larger clone lies one base away. The instrument given in TCRdb is Illumina NovaSeq 6000. Using 5'RACE with constant-segment primers, TCRalpha and TCRbeta cDNA libraries were constructed, with sample barcodes and unique molecular identifiers added in the process. Trizol reagent was used to extract RNA from every sample. Libraries were amplified in two PCR steps, with a second sample barcode and Illumina TruSeq adapters added in the second step. Sequencing of libraries was performed on an Illumina NovaSeq with 2 x 150 bp paired-end reads. The paper's processing steps were these. The reads were demultiplexed and collapsed into UMI-guided consensus sequences using migec v1.2.7. Using mixcr v2.1.11, the UMI consensuses were aligned to TRA and TRB V and J templates and assembled into clonotypes. Clonotypes were classified as expanded or contracted when called significant by both edgeR and NoisET, with noise models trained on biological replicates. edgeR calls used a false discovery rate-adjusted p below 0.01 and a log2 fold-change threshold of 1. PCA with hierarchical clustering of max-normalized trajectories of the 1000 most abundant clonotypes was used as exploratory dynamics analysis. Separately sequenced CD4+ and CD8+ repertoires were used to assign the CD4 or CD8 phenotype of responding clones. The public reads were reprocessed in TCRdb via fastp at Q25 and MiXCR, keeping in-frame beta chains. Identical CDR3 proteins give one entry, which carries the most common genes and DNA. The V and J calls were not made by the authors but by TCRdb's processing. For this sample the table gives under 400,000 distinct CDR3 sequences, of which around 28% were detected only once. In total, the top ten clones hold approximately 13% of the sample.

This sample stems from a study of T-cell memory formation after mild COVID-19 (dated by TCRdb to the early 2020s). For the wider study: Most TCR sequence clusters were specific to one of the two donors. T-cell clones expanding and contracting after mild COVID-19 in a couple of donors were tracked by longitudinal TCRalpha and TCRbeta repertoire sequencing. Two young, previously healthy adult volunteers made up the cohort, one male and one female.

Findings and caveats that apply to the study as a whole: Whether the second-wave clones peaking on day 37 were SARS-CoV-2 specific was not confirmed. Some responding clones were found in pre-infection memory, which suggests that pre-existing cross-reactive memory T cells took part in the SARS-CoV-2 response. Only two mild cases were covered in the study, and larger cohorts including severe cases with pre-infection samples were considered necessary. Clones contracting from day 15 to 85 had balanced CD4/CD8 phenotypes, while a second wave expanding from day 15 to 37 was biased towards CD4+. Contracting CD4+ clones turned up mainly in the CM and EM memory subsets, whereas EMRA was where CD8+ clones were enriched.

Ficoll-Paque density gradient centrifugation was used to isolate PBMCs. Looking up the germline V gene (reference sequence) yields CDR1 GTSNPN and CDR2 SVGIG. From its cysteine to its phenylalanine, the CDR3 spans 12 amino acids. Only the CDR3 DNA stays, 36 bases, in frame from base 1. The receptor was isolated from an adult woman who had mild COVID-19 (a few samples of this study predate the infection). The sample titles of this study are shuffled in the database, so cell type and time point are left out; the donor was told from shared clones. Recombination joined TRBV30 with TRBJ1-3, with no reliable assignment of the D segment. The sample taken for sequencing was PBMCs or a T cell subset sorted from them (not recorded which). In nucleotides, the sequence is TGTGTGACCGTAACCCCTGGAAACACCATATATTTT. Translated, this gives CVTVTPGNTIYF.